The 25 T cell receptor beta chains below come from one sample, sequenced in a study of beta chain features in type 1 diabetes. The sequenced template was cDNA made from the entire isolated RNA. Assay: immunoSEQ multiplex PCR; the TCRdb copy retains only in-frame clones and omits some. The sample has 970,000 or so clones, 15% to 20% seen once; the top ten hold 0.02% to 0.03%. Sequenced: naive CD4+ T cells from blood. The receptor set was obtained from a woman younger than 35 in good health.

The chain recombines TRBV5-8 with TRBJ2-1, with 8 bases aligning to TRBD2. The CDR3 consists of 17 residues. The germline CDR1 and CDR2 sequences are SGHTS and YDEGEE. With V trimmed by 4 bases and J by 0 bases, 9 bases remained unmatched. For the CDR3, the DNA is TGTGCCAGCAGCCCAGCCCCGGGACTAGGCTCCTACAATGAGCAGTTCTTC. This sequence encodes CASSPAPGLGSYNEQFF.

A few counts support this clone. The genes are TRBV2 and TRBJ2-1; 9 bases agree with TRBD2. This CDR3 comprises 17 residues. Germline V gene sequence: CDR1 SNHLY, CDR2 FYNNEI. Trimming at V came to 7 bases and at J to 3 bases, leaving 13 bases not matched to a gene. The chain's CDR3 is CASIEGRASGNYNEQFF. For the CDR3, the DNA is TGTGCCAGCATCGAGGGGAGGGCTAGCGGGAACTACAATGAGCAGTTCTTC.

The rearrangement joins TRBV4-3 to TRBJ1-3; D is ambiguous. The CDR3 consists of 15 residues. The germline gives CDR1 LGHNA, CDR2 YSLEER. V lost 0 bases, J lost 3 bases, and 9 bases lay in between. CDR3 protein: CASSQDSRFGNTIYF. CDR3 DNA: TGCGCCAGCAGCCAAGATTCCCGATTTGGAAACACCATATATTTT.

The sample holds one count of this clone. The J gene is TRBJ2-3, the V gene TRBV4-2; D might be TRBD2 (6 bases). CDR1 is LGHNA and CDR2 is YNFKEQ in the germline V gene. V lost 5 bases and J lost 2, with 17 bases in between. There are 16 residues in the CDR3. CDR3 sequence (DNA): TGTGCCAGCAGCTTTCTTTTGGCGGGAAACACAGATACGCAGTATTTT. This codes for CASSFLLAGNTDTQYF.

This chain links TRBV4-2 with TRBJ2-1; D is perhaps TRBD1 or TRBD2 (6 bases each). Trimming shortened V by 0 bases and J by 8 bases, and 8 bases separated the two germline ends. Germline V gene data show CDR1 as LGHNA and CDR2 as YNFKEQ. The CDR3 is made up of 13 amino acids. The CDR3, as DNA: TGTGCCAGCAGCCAAGAGGGGGGCCATGAGCAGTTCTTC. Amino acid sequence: CASSQEGGHEQFF.

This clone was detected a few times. CDR3 region: CASSYSFDRGETQYF. The CDR3 region has the DNA TGTGCCAGCAGTTACTCGTTCGACAGGGGAGAGACCCAGTACTTC. The chain combines TRBV6-5 with TRBJ2-5, with 8 bases aligning to TRBD1. The V gene end was trimmed by 0 bases and the J gene end by 4 bases; junction bases not matched to a gene: 4. From germline, CDR1 is MNHEY and CDR2 SVGAGI. This CDR3 is 15 amino acids long.

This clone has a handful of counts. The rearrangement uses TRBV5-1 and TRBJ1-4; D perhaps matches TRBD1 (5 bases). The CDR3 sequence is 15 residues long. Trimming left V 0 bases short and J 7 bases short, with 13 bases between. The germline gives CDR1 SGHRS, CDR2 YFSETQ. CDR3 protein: CASSLGWGEREKLFF. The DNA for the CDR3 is TGCGCCAGCAGCTTGGGCTGGGGGGAACGTGAAAAACTGTTTTTT.

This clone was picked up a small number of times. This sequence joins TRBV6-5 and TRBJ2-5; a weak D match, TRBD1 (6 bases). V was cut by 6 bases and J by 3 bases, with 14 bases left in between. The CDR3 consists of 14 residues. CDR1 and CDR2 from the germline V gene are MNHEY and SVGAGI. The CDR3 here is CASSLRSGEETQYF. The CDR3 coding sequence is TGTGCCAGCAGCCTGCGATCAGGGGAAGAGACCCAGTACTTC.

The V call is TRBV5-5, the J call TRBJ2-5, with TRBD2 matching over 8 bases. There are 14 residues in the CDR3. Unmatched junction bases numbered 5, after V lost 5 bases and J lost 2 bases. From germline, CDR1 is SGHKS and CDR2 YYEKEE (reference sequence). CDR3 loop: CASRSGGGQETQYF. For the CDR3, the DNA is TGTGCCAGCAGATCTGGCGGGGGGCAAGAGACCCAGTACTTC.

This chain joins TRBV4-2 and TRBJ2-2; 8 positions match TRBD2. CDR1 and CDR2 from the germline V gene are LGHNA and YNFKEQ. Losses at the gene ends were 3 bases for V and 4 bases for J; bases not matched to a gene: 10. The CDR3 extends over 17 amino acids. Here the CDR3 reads CASSQGGAGARTGELFF. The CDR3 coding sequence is TGTGCCAGCAGCCAGGGGGGAGCGGGAGCTCGCACCGGGGAGCTGTTTTTT.

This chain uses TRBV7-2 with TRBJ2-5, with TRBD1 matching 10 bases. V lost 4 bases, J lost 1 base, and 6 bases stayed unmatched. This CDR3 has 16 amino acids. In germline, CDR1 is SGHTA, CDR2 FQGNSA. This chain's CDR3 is CASSSNGQGGQETQYF. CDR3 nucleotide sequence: TGTGCCAGCAGCTCCAACGGACAGGGGGGCCAAGAGACCCAGTACTTC.

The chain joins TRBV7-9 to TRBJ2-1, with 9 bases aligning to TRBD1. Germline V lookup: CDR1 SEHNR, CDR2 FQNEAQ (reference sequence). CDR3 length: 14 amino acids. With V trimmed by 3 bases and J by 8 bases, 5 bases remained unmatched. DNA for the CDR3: TGTGCCAGCAGCTTCGGACAGGGGTCCGATGAGCAGTTCTTC. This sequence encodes CASSFGQGSDEQFF.

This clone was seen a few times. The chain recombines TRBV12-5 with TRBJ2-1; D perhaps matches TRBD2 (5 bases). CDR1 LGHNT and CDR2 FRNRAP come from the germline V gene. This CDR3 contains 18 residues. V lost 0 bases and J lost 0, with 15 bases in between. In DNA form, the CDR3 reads TGTGCTAGTGGTTTGGTAAAGGTTGGGAGACCCTCCTACAATGAGCAGTTCTTC. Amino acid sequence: CASGLVKVGRPSYNEQFF.

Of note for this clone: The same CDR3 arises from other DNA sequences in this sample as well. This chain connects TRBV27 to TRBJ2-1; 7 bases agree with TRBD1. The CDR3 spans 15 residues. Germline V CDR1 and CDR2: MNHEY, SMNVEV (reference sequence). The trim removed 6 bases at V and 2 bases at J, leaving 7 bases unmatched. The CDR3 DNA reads TGTGCCAGCAGCCGAGGGGGCTCCACCTACAATGAGCAGTTCTTC. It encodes CASSRGGSTYNEQFF.

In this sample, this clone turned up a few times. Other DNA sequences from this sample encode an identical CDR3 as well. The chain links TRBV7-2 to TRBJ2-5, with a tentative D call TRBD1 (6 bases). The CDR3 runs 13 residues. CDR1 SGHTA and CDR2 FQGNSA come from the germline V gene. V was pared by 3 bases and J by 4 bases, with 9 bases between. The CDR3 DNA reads TGTGCCAGCAGCTTGGGCAGGGGAGAGACCCAGTACTTC. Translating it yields CASSLGRGETQYF. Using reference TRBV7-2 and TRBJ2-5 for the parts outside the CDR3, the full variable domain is GAGVSQSPSNKVTEKGKDVELRCDPISGHTALYWYRQSLGQGLEFLIYFQGNSAPDKSGLPSDRFSAERTGGSVSTLTIQRTQQEDSAVYLCASSLGRGETQYFGPGTRLLVL.

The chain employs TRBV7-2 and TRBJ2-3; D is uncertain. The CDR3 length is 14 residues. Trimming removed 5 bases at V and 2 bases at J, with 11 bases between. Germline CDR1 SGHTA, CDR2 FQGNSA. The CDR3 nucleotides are TGTGCCAGCAGCGTGACCCGGAACACAGATACGCAGTATTTT. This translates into CASSVTRNTDTQYF.

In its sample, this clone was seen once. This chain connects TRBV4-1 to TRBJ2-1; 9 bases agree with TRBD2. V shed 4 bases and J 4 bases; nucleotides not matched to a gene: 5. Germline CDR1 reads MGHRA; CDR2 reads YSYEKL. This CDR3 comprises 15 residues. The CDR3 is CASSPSGRRYNEQFF. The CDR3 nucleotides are TGCGCCAGCAGCCCAAGCGGGAGGAGGTACAATGAGCAGTTCTTC.

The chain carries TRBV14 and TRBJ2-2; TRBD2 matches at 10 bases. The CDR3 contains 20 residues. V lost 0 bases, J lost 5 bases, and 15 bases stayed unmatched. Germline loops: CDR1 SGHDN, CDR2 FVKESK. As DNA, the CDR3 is TGTGCCAGCAGCCAAGAGGTGGCAGCGAAAGCGGGAGGGGAAACCGGGGAGCTGTTTTTT. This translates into CASSQEVAAKAGGETGELFF.

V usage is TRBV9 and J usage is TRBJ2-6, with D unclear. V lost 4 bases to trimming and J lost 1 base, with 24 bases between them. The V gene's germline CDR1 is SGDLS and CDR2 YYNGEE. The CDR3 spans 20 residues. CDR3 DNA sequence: TGTGCCAGCAGCCCAACCCCGGGCCGGGCGATCCATTCTGGGGCCAACGTCCTGACTTTC. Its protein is CASSPTPGRAIHSGANVLTF.

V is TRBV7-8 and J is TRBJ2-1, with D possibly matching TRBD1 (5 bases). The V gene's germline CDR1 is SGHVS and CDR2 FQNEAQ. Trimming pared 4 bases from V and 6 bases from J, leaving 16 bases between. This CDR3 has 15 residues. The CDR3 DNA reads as TGTGCCAGCAGCTCGAGTCCGGGCAGGGTCAATGAGCAGTTCTTC. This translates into CASSSSPGRVNEQFF. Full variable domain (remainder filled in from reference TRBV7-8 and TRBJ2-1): GAGVSQSPRYKVAKRGQDVALRCDPISGHVSLFWYQQALGQGPEFLTYFQNEAQLDKSGLPSDRFFAERPEGSVSTLKIQRTQQEDSAVYLCASSSSPGRVNEQFFGPGTRLTVL.

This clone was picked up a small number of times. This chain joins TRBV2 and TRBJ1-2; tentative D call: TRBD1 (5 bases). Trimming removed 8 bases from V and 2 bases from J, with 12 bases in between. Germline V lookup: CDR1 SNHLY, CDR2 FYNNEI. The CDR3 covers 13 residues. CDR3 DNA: TGTGCCAGCTACAGGTCCCAAAACTATGGCTACACCTTC. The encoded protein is CASYRSQNYGYTF.

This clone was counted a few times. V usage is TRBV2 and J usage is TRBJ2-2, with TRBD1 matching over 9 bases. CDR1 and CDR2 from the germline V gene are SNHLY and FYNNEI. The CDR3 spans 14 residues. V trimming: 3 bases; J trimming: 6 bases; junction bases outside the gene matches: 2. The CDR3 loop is CASSDWTGAGELFF. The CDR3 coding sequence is TGTGCCAGCAGTGACTGGACAGGGGCCGGGGAGCTGTTTTTT.

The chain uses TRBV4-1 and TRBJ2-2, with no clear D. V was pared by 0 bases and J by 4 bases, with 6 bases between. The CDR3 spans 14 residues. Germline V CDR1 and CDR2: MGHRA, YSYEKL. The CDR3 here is CASSQDQATGELFF. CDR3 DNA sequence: TGCGCCAGCAGCCAAGATCAAGCCACCGGGGAGCTGTTTTTT.

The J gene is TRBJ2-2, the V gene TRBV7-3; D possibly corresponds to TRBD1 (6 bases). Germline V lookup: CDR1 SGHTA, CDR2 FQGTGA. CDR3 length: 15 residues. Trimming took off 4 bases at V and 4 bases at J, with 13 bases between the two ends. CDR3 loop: CASSSLGRGTGELFF. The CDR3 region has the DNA TGTGCCAGCAGCTCCCTCGGCAGGGGCACCGGGGAGCTGTTTTTT.

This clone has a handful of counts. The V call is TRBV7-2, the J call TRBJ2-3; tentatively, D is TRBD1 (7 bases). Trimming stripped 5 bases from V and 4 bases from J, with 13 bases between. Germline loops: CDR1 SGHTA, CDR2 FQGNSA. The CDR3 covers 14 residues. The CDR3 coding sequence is TGTGCCAGCAGCCCAGGGGGGAGCGCAGATACGCAGTATTTT. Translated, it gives CASSPGGSADTQYF.